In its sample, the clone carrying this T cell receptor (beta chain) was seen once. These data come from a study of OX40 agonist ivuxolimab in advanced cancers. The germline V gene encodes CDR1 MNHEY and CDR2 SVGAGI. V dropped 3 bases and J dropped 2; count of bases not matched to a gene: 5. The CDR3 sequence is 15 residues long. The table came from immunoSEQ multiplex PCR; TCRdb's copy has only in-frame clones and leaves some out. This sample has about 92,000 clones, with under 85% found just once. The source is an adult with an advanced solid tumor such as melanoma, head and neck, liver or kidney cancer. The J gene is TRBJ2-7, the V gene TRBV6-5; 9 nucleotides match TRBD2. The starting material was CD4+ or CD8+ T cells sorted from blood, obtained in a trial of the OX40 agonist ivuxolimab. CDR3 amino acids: CASSYRAGGPYEQYF. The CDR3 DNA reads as TGTGCCAGCAGTTATCGGGCGGGAGGGCCCTACGAGCAGTACTTC.